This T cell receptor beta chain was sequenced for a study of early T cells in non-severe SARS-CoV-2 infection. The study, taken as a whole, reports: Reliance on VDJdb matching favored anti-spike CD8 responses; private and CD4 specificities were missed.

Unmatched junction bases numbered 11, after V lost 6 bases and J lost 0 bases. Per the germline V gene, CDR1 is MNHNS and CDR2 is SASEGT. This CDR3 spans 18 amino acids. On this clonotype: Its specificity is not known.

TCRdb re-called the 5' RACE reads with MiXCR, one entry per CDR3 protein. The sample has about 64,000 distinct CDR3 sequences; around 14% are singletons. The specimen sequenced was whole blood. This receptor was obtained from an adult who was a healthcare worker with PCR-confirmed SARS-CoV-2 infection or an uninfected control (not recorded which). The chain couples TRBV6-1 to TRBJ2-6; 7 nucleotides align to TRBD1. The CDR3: CASSLLGQYFSGANVLTF. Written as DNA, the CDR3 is TGTGCCAGCAGCCTCTTGGGACAGTACTTCTCTGGGGCCAACGTCCTGACTTTC.